In its sample, the clone carrying this T cell receptor (beta chain) was seen many times. The CDR3 runs 13 residues. The V gene lost 5 bases and the J gene lost 5 bases, with 13 bases spanning the gap. TCRdb redid the calling of the RT-PCR reads with MiXCR, one entry per CDR3 protein. The data contain hundreds of thousands of distinct CDR3 sequences, over 12% of them singletons. Sequences were obtained from memory CD4+ T cells from blood. J is TRBJ2-7 and V is TRBV12-3 or TRBV12-4; the D is unclear. This clonotype was obtained from a female donor in good health, serving as a healthy control. CDR3 bases: TGTGCCAGCAGTCGGACGACTCTCAACGAGCAGTACTTC. Its translation is CASSRTTLNEQYF.